What follows are 2 T cell receptor beta chains derived from one specimen sequenced in a study of OX40 agonist ivuxolimab in advanced cancers. Using immunoSEQ multiplex PCR, the repertoire was profiled, and TCRdb retains in-frame clones only, with some absent. The table lists more than 25,000 clones, under 90% of them singletons. The specimen was CD4+ or CD8+ T cells sorted from blood, collected in a trial of the OX40 agonist ivuxolimab. All receptors derive from an adult with an advanced solid tumor such as melanoma, head and neck, liver or kidney cancer.

In its sample, this clone was seen a few times. The gene calls are TRBV19 and TRBJ2-7; 12 bases match TRBD1. CDR3 length: 15 amino acids. The V gene's germline CDR1 is LNHDA and CDR2 SQIVND (reference sequence). Trimming removed 3 bases from V and 5 bases from J; junction bases left unmatched: 5. CDR3 amino acids: CASSIPGQGADEQYF. The CDR3 DNA follows: TGTGCCAGTAGTATTCCGGGACAGGGGGCTGACGAGCAGTACTTC.

This rearrangement joins TRBV5-6 to TRBJ1-1; D is unclear. Looked up from germline, CDR1 is SGHDT and CDR2 is YYEEEE. V lost 3 bases, J lost 4 bases, and 10 bases lay in between. This CDR3 comprises 13 residues. This CDR3 is CASSSSGRTEAFF. CDR3 DNA sequence: TGTGCCAGCAGCTCCTCAGGTCGCACTGAAGCTTTCTTT.